The text below deals with one T cell receptor beta chain. This sample also contains other DNA sequences that code for the same CDR3. The data were taken from a study of cytomegalovirus exposure and HLA in healthy donors. In the PCR, 60 Vbeta and 13 Jbeta primers were used. TCRdb's table, derived via immunoSEQ multiplex PCR, lists solely in-frame clones and lacks some. The sample lists approximately 44,000 clones, over 75% occurring once. The CDR3 is 13 residues long. The V and J ends lost 1 base and 4 bases, in that order; junction bases with no gene match: 1. CDR1 and CDR2 from the germline V gene are SQVTM and ANQGSEA.

V usage is TRBV29-1 and J usage is TRBJ2-1, with 7 nucleotides matching TRBD2. This sequence originates from a man aged 50 to 60 in good health and CMV-seronegative. Sequenced: PBMCs. The CDR3 DNA sequence: TGCAGCGTTGAAGGCGGGAGTTACAATGAGCAGTTCTTC. The encoded protein is CSVEGGSYNEQFF.